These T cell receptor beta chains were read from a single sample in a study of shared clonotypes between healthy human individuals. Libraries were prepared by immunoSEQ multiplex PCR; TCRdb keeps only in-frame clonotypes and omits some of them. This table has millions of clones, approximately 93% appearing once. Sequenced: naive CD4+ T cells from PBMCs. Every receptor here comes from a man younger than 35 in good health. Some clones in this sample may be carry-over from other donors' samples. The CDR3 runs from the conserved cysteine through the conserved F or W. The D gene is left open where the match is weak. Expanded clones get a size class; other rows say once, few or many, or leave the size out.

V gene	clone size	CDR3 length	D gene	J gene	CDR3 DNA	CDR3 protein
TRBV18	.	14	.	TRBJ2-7	TGTGCCAGCTCACCAGGGCGGCTATCCTACGAGCAGTACTTC	CASSPGRLSYEQYF
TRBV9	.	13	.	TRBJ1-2	TGTGCCAGCAGCGTAGATACGAACTATGGCTACACCTTC	CASSVDTNYGYTF
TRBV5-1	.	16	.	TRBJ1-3	TGCGCCAGCAGCTTTGGCGTTGAGGGCTCTGGAAACACCATATATTTT	CASSFGVEGSGNTIYF
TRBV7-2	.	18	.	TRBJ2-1	TGTGCCAGCAGCGCAGCTCTAAGTGCGGCCCTAAGAGACAATGAGCAGTTCTTC	CASSAALSAALRDNEQFF
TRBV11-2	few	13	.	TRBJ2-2	TGTGCCAGCAGCTTAGCCGGGGCCGGGGAGCTGTTTTTT	CASSLAGAGELFF
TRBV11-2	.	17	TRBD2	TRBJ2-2	TGTGCCAGCAGCTTCCTAGCGGGACCCGCGAACACCGGGGAGCTGTTTTTT	CASSFLAGPANTGELFF
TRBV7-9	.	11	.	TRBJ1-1	TGTGCCAGCAGCCAGGACAGTGAAGCTTTCTTT	CASSQDSEAFF
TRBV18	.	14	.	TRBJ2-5	TGTGCCAGCTCACCGCAGCTGGGACAAGAGACCCAGTACTTC	CASSPQLGQETQYF
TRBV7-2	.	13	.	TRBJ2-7	TGTGCCAGCAGCTTACCCCAAGTCTACGAGCAGTACTTC	CASSLPQVYEQYF
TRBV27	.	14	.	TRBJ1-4	TGTGCCAGCAGTTTAGAGGGGGGTGTTGAAAAACTGTTTTTT	CASSLEGGVEKLFF
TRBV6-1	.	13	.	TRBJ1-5	TGTGCCAGCGGTAGGGATAGCAATCAGCCCCAGCATTTT	CASGRDSNQPQHF
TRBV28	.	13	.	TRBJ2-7	TGTGCCAGCTCTGAGGCCACGGCCTACGAGCAGTACTTC	CASSEATAYEQYF
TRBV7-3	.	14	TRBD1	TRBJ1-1	TGTGCCAGCAGCCTAGGACAGGGGGCGCAGAAAGCTTTCTTT	CASSLGQGAQKAFF
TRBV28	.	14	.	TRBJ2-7	TGTGCCAGCAGTTTCCCGGGGGTGACCTACGAGCAGTACTTC	CASSFPGVTYEQYF
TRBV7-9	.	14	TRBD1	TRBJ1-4	TGTGCCAGCAGCTGGACAGGGGAAGAGGAAAAACTGTTTTTT	CASSWTGEEEKLFF
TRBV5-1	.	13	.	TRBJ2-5	TGCGCCAGCAGCTCGACTCCCGCAGAGACCCAGTACTTC	CASSSTPAETQYF
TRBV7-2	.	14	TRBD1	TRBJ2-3	TGTGCCAGCCTGGGACAGGGTATCGCAGATACGCAGTATTTT	CASLGQGIADTQYF
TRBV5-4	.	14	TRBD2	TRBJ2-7	TGTGCCAGCACCGTTCTAGCGGGGAACTACGAGCAGTACTTC	CASTVLAGNYEQYF
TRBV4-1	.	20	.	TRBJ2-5	TGCGCCAGCAGCGGGAAACCCAGACAGAGGGAGAGCGCGGGCCAAGAGACCCAGTACTTC	CASSGKPRQRESAGQETQYF
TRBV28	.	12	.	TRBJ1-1	TGTGCCAGCAGCGAGATGAACACTGAAGCTTTCTTT	CASSEMNTEAFF
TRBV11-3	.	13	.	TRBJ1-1	TGTGCCAGCAGCTTAGGAGGGGACACTGAAGCTTTCTTT	CASSLGGDTEAFF
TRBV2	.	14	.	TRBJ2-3	TGTGCCAGCAGTGAAAGGTCAGGTACAGATACGCAGTATTTT	CASSERSGTDTQYF
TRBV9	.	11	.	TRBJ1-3	TGTGCCAGCACTCGTGGAAACACCATATATTTT	CASTRGNTIYF
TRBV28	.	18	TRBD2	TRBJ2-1	TGTGCCAGCAGTTTGGGACTAGCGGGCCCCTCCTCCTACAATGAGCAGTTCTTC	CASSLGLAGPSSYNEQFF
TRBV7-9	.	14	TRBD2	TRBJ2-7	TGTGCCAGCAGCACGACTAGCGGGACCTACGAGCAGTACTTC	CASSTTSGTYEQYF
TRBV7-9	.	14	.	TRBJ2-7	TGTGCCAGCAGCTTAGCGGGAGAGGCACTCGAGCAGTACTTC	CASSLAGEALEQYF
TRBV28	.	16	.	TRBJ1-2	TGTGCCAGCAGCACCGCCCTAGAAGGGCCCCTTCGGGGCTACACCTTC	CASSTALEGPLRGYTF
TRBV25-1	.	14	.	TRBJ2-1	TGTGCCAGCAATTTCGGGGGTTTTGGCAATGAGCAGTTCTTC	CASNFGGFGNEQFF
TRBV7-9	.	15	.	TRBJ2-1	TGTGCCAGCAGCATCGGACAAATAAGGAGCAATGAGCAGTTCTTC	CASSIGQIRSNEQFF
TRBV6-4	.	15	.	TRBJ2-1	TGTGCCAGCAGTGATAGGCGGGGCCCCTACAATGAGCAGTTCTTC	CASSDRRGPYNEQFF
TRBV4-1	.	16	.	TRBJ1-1	TGCGCCAGCAGCCAATCCCGGGTCGGGCGAGGCGCTGAAGCTTTCTTT	CASSQSRVGRGAEAFF
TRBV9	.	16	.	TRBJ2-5	TGTGCCAGCAGCGTAGGAGTGACACCCAGTATCGAGACCCAGTACTTC	CASSVGVTPSIETQYF
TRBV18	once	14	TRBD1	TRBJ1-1	TGTGCCAGCTCACCACCTTCCAAGGGGGCGGAGGCTTTCTTT	CASSPPSKGAEAFF
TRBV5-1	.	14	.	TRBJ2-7	TGCGCCAGCAGCTTGGGTCTAGCTCCTCTTAGGCAGTACTTC	CASSLGLAPLRQYF
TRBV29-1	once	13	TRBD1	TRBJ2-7	TGCAGCTTCCGGGACAGGGGTGGCTACGAGCAGTACTTC	CSFRDRGGYEQYF
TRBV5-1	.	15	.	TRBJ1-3	TGCGCCAGCAGCTTGCAGGGGTCAGGGGAAAACACCATATATTTT	CASSLQGSGENTIYF
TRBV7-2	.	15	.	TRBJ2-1	TGTGCCAGCAGCTACTGGGCCGGCTCCTACAATGAGCAGTTCTTC	CASSYWAGSYNEQFF
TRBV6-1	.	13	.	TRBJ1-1	TGTGCCAGCAGCCCGAGGAGGGGGATAGAAGCTTTCTTT	CASSPRRGIEAFF
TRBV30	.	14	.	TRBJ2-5	TGTGCCTGGAGTGCCCGGCAGTTCCAAGAGACCCAGTACTTC	CAWSARQFQETQYF
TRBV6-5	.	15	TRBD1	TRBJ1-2	TGTGCCAGCAGTTACTCCTACAGGGGGCGCGGTGGCTACACCTTC	CASSYSYRGRGGYTF
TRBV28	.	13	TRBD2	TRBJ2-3	TGTGCCACCCTAGCGGGAGGCACAGATACGCAGTATTTT	CATLAGGTDTQYF